The 20 T cell receptor beta chains reported below all come from one sample, sequenced in a study of lymphopenia after photon versus proton radiotherapy. Measured with immunoSEQ multiplex PCR; TCRdb has only the in-frame clones, and not every one. The sample holds under 75,000 clones; 85% to 95% are singletons and the top ten take about 2%. The sequencing here drew on peripheral blood, taken from a patient treated with photon-based radiotherapy. The source of these receptors is a middle-aged woman with cholangiocarcinoma.

The chain links TRBV5-1 to TRBJ2-1; unclear D gene. The CDR3 is 15 amino acids. Per the germline V gene, CDR1 is SGHRS and CDR2 is YFSETQ. The ends were cut back, 2 bases at V and 3 bases at J, with 12 bases in the middle. The CDR3 is CASSFQGSNYNEQFF. The CDR3, as DNA: TGCGCCAGCAGCTTTCAAGGGTCCAACTACAATGAGCAGTTCTTC.

The chain recombines TRBV19 with TRBJ1-2; no firm D call. The CDR3 has 12 amino acids. Per the germline V gene, CDR1 is LNHDA and CDR2 is SQIVND (reference sequence). The V end was cut by 5 bases, the J end by 8 bases, with 12 bases between. CDR3 in amino acids: CASSWASSGYTF. For the CDR3, the DNA is TGTGCCAGTAGTTGGGCGAGTTCCGGCTACACCTTC.

This clone occurred once. This chain connects TRBV4-2 to TRBJ2-7; D gene uncertain. CDR1 and CDR2 from the germline V gene are LGHNA and YNFKEQ. The CDR3 covers 15 residues. V lost 0 bases, J lost 3 bases, and 12 bases lay in between. The CDR3 bases are TGTGCCAGCAGCCAAGAGGCCTCGGACCGCTACGAGCAGTACTTC. This gives the protein CASSQEASDRYEQYF.

The chain combines TRBV5-1 with TRBJ2-1; D possibly corresponds to TRBD2 (6 bases). The CDR3 is made up of 18 amino acids. Germline CDR1 reads SGHRS; CDR2 reads YFSETQ. The ends were cut back, 4 bases at V and 2 bases at J, with 22 bases in the middle. The CDR3 coding sequence is TGCGCCAGCAGCCCCTCTCGGTTCCGGGAGTCACCCTACAATGAGCAGTTCTTC. Translating it yields CASSPSRFRESPYNEQFF.

CDR3 protein: CASRETSGRREQFF. The CDR3 coding sequence is TGTGCCAGCAGAGAGACTAGCGGGAGAAGGGAGCAGTTCTTC. The genes are TRBV5-4 and TRBJ2-1, with TRBD2 matching 12 bases. From germline, CDR1 is SGHNT and CDR2 YYREEE (reference sequence). The CDR3 is 14 residues long. Germline trimming cut 5 bases from V and 10 bases from J; bases unmatched to any gene: 7.

The gene calls are TRBV5-6 and TRBJ2-5; D not certain. V was trimmed by 0 bases and J by 4 bases, leaving 10 bases between them. Germline assignment: CDR1 SGHDT and CDR2 YYEEEE. This CDR3 spans 14 amino acids. CDR3 in DNA: TGTGCCAGCAGCTTGGGCGTCTCCCTAGAGACCCAGTACTTC. Translated: CASSLGVSLETQYF.

This chain connects TRBV5-6 to TRBJ2-5; 9 bases align to TRBD2. This CDR3 is built from 16 residues. J gave up 2 bases and V 0 bases, and 5 bases lay outside the gene matches. Germline CDR1 and CDR2: SGHDT and YYEEEE. The CDR3 sequence is CASSLALAGTQETQYF. DNA for the CDR3: TGTGCCAGCAGCTTGGCTCTAGCGGGGACTCAAGAGACCCAGTACTTC.

The chain couples TRBV18 to TRBJ2-7; 11 nucleotides align to TRBD2. Trimming cost V 4 bases and J 2 bases; bases outside gene matches: 4. The germline V gene has CDR1 KGHSH and CDR2 LQKENI. The CDR3 runs to 15 residues. The chain's CDR3 is CASSLTSGSAYEQYF. The DNA for the CDR3 is TGTGCCAGCTCACTTACTAGCGGGAGTGCCTACGAGCAGTACTTC.

This clone was seen a few times. The chain is built from TRBV7-8 and TRBJ1-2; no definite D call. Deletions cut 1 base from V and 0 bases from J, with 6 bases between. The CDR3 consists of 14 residues. CDR1 and CDR2 from the germline V gene are SGHVS and FQNEAQ. The CDR3 here is CASSLGLANYGYTF. The CDR3 DNA reads TGTGCCAGCAGCTTAGGACTAGCTAACTATGGCTACACCTTC.

The chain employs TRBV4-3 and TRBJ2-3; TRBD2 agrees at 7 bases. CDR3 size: 15 residues. The germline gives CDR1 LGHNA, CDR2 YSLEER. The V segment lost 0 bases and the J segment 5 bases; nucleotides outside the gene matches: 5. Here the CDR3 DNA reads TGCGCCAGCAGCCAAGATGGGCGGGAGTTAGATACGCAGTATTTT. It encodes CASSQDGRELDTQYF.

The V and J genes are TRBV18 and TRBJ2-7; 8 bases are a match to TRBD1. Germline values: CDR1 KGHSH, CDR2 LQKENI. The CDR3 has 14 residues. The trim removed 3 bases at V and 4 bases at J, leaving 5 bases unmatched. The CDR3 sequence is CASSPRTGIYEQYF. DNA of the CDR3: TGTGCCAGCTCACCGCGGACAGGGATTTACGAGCAGTACTTC.

DNA of the CDR3: TGTGCCAGCAGCCAACACAGCGCCTACGAGCAGTACTTC. Translating it yields CASSQHSAYEQYF. The chain is built from TRBV14 and TRBJ2-7; D gene uncertain. V lost 2 bases, J lost 2 bases, and 7 bases lay in between. This CDR3 region has 13 residues. Germline-derived CDR1 and CDR2 are SGHDN and FVKESK.

V gene TRBV7-3 combines with J gene TRBJ1-1; 7 bases match TRBD1. Germline V gives CDR1 SGHTA, CDR2 FQGTGA. There are 13 residues in the CDR3. The V segment lost 5 bases and the J segment 4 bases; nucleotides outside the gene matches: 4. As DNA, the CDR3 is TGTGCCAGCAGCCGAACAGGGGTCACTGAAGCTTTCTTT. This gives the protein CASSRTGVTEAFF. The full variable domain, with the rest looked up from reference TRBV7-3 and TRBJ1-1, is GAGVSQTPSNKVTEKGKYVELRCDPISGHTALYWYRQSLGQGPEFLIYFQGTGAADDSGLPNDRFFAVRPEGSVSTLKIQRTERGDSAVYLCASSRTGVTEAFFGQGTRLTVV.

This chain joins TRBV11-2 and TRBJ2-3, with no clear D. In germline, CDR1 is SGHAT, CDR2 FQNNGV. This CDR3 has 17 residues. Trimming stripped 1 base from V and 0 bases from J, with 14 bases between. The DNA of the CDR3 is TGTGCCAGCAGCTTAGTGTCGGTGGTGGGAAGCACAGATACGCAGTATTTT. Encoded protein: CASSLVSVVGSTDTQYF.

This rearrangement joins TRBV2 to TRBJ2-7; weak D call: TRBD1 (5 bases). V was cut by 6 bases and J by 4 bases, with 13 bases left in between. The CDR3 has 13 amino acids. The germline gives CDR1 SNHLY, CDR2 FYNNEI. The CDR3 DNA follows: TGTGCCAGCAGCGTGACAGCAACTTACGAGCAGTACTTC. Translating it yields CASSVTATYEQYF.

This rearrangement joins TRBV27 to TRBJ1-1; D call uncertain. CDR1 is MNHEY and CDR2 is SMNVEV in the germline V gene (reference sequence). The CDR3 runs to 13 residues. V lost 2 bases and J 5 bases, leaving 9 bases between the germline ends. The CDR3 nucleotides read TGTGCCAGCAGTTTAGTGGTCGGGACTGAAGCTTTCTTT. This gives the protein CASSLVVGTEAFF.

This clone was seen a single time. The chain employs TRBV4-2 and TRBJ2-7; the D call may be TRBD1 or TRBD2 (5 bases each). The CDR3 totals 14 residues. V gave up 1 base and J gave up 4 bases, with 11 bases separating them. Per germline, CDR1 LGHNA and CDR2 YNFKEQ. Written as DNA, the CDR3 is TGTGCCAGCAGCCAAGGCGCCGAGGGGTACGAGCAGTACTTC. This sequence encodes CASSQGAEGYEQYF.

The rearrangement links TRBV4-1 to TRBJ2-6; the D is unclear. Trimming pared 5 bases from V and 0 bases from J, leaving 8 bases between. The length of the CDR3 is 15 residues. Germline lookup yields CDR1 MGHRA and CDR2 YSYEKL. DNA of the CDR3: TGCGCCAGCAGCAGTACTTCCTCTGGGGCCAACGTCCTGACTTTC. Amino acid sequence: CASSSTSSGANVLTF.

This rearrangement joins TRBV5-4 to TRBJ2-7; 9 nucleotides agree with TRBD1. Germline lookup yields CDR1 SGHNT and CDR2 YYREEE (reference sequence). V trimming: 4 bases; J trimming: 0 bases; junction bases outside the gene matches: 5. This CDR3 contains 15 residues. As DNA, the CDR3 is TGTGCCAGCAGCCTGGACAGGGGCAACTCCTACGAGCAGTACTTC. This gives the protein CASSLDRGNSYEQYF.

The J gene is TRBJ1-1, the V gene TRBV5-1, with D possibly matching TRBD1 (5 bases). The germline V gene has CDR1 SGHRS and CDR2 YFSETQ. V lost 4 bases and J 0 bases, leaving 19 bases between the germline ends. This CDR3 is 17 amino acids long. For the CDR3, the DNA is TGCGCCAGCAGCCCGGGGCCTTCCAATTTGTTGAACACTGAAGCTTTCTTT. This codes for CASSPGPSNLLNTEAFF. Complete variable domain (other parts from reference TRBV5-1 and TRBJ1-1): KAGVTQTPRYLIKTRGQQVTLSCSPISGHRSVSWYQQTPGQGLQFLFEYFSETQRNKGNFPGRFSGRQFSNSRSEMNVSTLELGDSALYLCASSPGPSNLLNTEAFFGQGTRLTVV.